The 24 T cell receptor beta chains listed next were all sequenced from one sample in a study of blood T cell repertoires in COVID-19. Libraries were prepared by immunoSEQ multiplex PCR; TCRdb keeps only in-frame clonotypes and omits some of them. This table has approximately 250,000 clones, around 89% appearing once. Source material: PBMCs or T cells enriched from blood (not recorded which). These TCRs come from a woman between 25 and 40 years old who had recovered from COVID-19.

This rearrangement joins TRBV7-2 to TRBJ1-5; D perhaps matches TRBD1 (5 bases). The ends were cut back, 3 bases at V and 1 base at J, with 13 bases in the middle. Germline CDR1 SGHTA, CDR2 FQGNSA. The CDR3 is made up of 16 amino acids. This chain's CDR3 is CASSLGPQGSNQPQHF. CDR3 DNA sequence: TGTGCCAGCAGCTTGGGGCCCCAAGGGAGCAATCAGCCCCAGCATTTT.

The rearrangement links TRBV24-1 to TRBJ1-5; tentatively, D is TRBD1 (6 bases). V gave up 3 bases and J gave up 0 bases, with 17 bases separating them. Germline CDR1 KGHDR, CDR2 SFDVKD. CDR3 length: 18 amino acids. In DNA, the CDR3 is TGTGCCACCAGTGATCAAACACCCCGACAGGTTAGCAATCAGCCCCAGCATTTT. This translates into CATSDQTPRQVSNQPQHF.

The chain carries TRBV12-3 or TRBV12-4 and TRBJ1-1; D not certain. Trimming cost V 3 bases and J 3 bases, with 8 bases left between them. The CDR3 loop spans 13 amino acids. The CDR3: CASSLESYTEAFF. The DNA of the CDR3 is TGTGCCAGCAGTTTGGAGAGCTACACTGAAGCTTTCTTT.

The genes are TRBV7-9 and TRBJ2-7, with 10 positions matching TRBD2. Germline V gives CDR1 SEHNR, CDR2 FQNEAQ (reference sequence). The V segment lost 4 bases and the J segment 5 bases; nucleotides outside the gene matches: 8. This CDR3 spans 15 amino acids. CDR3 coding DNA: TGTGCCAGCAGCTGGGTTAGCGGGAGGCTTGACGAGCAGTACTTC. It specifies CASSWVSGRLDEQYF.

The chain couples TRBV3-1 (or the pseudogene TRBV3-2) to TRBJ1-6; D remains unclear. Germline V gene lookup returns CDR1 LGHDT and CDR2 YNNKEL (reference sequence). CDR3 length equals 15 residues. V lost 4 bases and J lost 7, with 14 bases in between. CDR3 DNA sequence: TGTGCCAGCAGCCTAGGAGCAACAATAAATTCACCCCTCCACTTT. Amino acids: CASSLGATINSPLHF.

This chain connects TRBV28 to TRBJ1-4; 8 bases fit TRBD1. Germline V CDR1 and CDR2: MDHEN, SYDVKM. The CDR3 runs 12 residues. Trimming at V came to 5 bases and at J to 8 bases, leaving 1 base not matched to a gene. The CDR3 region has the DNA TGTGCCAGCAGTACAGGGGGGGAAAAACTGTTTTTT. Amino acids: CASSTGGEKLFF.

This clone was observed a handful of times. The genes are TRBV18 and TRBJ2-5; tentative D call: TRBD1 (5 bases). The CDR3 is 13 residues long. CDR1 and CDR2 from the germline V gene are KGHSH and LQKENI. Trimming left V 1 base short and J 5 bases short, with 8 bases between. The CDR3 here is CASSPRGAETQYF. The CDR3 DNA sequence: TGTGCCAGCTCACCACGGGGCGCGGAGACCCAGTACTTC.

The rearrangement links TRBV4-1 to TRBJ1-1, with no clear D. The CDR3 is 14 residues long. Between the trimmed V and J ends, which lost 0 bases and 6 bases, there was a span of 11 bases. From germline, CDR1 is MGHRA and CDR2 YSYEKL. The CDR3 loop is CASSQDLGVAEAFF. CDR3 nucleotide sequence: TGCGCCAGCAGCCAAGACTTGGGAGTGGCTGAAGCTTTCTTT.

In DNA, the CDR3 is TGTGCCTGGAGTACAACTAGCGGTTCGGTCGAGCAGTTCTTC. It is translated as CAWSTTSGSVEQFF. This chain uses TRBV30 with TRBJ2-1; TRBD2 agrees at 8 bases. Germline V CDR1 and CDR2: GTSNPN, SVGIG (reference sequence). V lost 2 bases, J lost 10 bases, and 10 bases stayed unmatched. The CDR3 totals 14 residues.

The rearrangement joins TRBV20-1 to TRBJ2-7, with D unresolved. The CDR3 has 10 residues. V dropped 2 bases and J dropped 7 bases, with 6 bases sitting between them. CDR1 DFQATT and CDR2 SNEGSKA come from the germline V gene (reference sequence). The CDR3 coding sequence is TGCAGTGCTAGAAAAGAGGAGCAGTACTTC. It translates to CSARKEEQYF.

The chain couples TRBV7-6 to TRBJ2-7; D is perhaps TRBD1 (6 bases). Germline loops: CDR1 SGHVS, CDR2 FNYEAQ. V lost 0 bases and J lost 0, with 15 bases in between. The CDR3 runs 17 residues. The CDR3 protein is CASSLAQAGVSSYEQYF. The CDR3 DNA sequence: TGTGCCAGCAGCTTAGCGCAGGCAGGGGTTAGCTCCTACGAGCAGTACTTC.

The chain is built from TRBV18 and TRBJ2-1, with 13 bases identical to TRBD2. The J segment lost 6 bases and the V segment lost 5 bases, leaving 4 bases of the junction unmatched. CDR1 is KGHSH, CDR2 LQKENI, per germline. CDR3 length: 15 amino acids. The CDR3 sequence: CASSRTSGGGNEQFF. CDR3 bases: TGTGCCAGCTCAAGGACTAGCGGGGGTGGCAATGAGCAGTTCTTC.

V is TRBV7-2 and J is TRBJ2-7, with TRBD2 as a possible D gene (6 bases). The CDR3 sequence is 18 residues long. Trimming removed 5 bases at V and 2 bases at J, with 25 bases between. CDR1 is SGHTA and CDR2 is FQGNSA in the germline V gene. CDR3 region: CASSQRGRLLTRAYEQYF. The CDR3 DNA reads TGTGCCAGCAGCCAACGGGGGAGGCTCCTCACCCGGGCCTACGAGCAGTACTTC.

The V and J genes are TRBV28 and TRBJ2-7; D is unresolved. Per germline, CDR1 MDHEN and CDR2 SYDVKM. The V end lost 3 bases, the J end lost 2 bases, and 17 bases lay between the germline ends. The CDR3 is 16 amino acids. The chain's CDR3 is CASSFPSQTYAYEQYF. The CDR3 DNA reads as TGTGCCAGCAGTTTCCCCAGCCAGACTTATGCCTACGAGCAGTACTTC.

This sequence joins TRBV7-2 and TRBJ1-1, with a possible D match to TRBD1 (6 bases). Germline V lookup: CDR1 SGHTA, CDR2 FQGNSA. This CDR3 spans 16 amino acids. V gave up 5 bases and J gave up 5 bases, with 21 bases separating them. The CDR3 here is CASSLYFGTSGTEAFF. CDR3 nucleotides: TGTGCCAGCAGCCTTTACTTTGGGACATCTGGGACTGAAGCTTTCTTT.

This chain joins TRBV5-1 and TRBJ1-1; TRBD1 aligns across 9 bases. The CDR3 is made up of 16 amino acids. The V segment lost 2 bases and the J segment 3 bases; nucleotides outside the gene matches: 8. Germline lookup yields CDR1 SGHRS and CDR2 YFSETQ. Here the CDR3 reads CASSFLRGQGYTEAFF. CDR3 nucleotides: TGCGCCAGCAGCTTCCTCCGGGGACAGGGTTACACTGAAGCTTTCTTT. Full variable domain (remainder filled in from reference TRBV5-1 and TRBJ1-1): KAGVTQTPRYLIKTRGQQVTLSCSPISGHRSVSWYQQTPGQGLQFLFEYFSETQRNKGNFPGRFSGRQFSNSRSEMNVSTLELGDSALYLCASSFLRGQGYTEAFFGQGTRLTVV.

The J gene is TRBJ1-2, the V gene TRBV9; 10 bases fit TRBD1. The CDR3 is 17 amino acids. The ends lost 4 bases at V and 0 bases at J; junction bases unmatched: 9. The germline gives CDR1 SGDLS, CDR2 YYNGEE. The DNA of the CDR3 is TGTGCCAGCAGCTATCACTCGGGACAGGGGTCTAACTATGGCTACACCTTC. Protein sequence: CASSYHSGQGSNYGYTF.

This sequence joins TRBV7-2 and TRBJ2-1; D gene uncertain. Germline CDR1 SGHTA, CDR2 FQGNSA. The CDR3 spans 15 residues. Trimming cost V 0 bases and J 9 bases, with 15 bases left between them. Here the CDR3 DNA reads TGTGCCAGCAGCTTAGCGCATAGCCTTACTGTTGAGCAGTTCTTC. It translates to CASSLAHSLTVEQFF. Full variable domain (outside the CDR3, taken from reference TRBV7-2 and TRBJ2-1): GAGVSQSPSNKVTEKGKDVELRCDPISGHTALYWYRQSLGQGLEFLIYFQGNSAPDKSGLPSDRFSAERTGGSVSTLTIQRTQQEDSAVYLCASSLAHSLTVEQFFGPGTRLTVL.

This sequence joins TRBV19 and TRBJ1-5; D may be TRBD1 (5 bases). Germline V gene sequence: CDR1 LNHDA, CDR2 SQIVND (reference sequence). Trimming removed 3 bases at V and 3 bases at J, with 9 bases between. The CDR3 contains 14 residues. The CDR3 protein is CASSIVRDNQPQHF. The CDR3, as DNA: TGTGCCAGTAGTATTGTCAGGGACAATCAGCCCCAGCATTTT.

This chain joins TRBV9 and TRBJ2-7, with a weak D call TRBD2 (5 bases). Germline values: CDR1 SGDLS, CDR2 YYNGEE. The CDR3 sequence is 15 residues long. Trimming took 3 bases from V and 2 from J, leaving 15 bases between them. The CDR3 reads CASSGGPERPYEQYF. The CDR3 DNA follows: TGTGCCAGCAGCGGTGGGCCCGAGCGGCCCTACGAGCAGTACTTC.

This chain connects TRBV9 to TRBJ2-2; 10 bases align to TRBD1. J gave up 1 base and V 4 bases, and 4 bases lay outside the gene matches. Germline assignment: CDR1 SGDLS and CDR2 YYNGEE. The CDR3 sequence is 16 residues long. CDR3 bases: TGTGCCAGCAGCAAGCGGGACAGGGGGAACACCGGGGAGCTGTTTTTT. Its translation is CASSKRDRGNTGELFF.

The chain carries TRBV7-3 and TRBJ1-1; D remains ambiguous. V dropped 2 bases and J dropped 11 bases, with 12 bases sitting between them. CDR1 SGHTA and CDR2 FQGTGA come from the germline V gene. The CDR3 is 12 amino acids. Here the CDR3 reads CASSLDGRVAFF. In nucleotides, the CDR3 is TGTGCCAGCAGCTTAGACGGGAGGGTTGCTTTCTTT. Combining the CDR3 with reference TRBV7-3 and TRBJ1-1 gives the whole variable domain GAGVSQTPSNKVTEKGKYVELRCDPISGHTALYWYRQSLGQGPEFLIYFQGTGAADDSGLPNDRFFAVRPEGSVSTLKIQRTERGDSAVYLCASSLDGRVAFFGQGTRLTVV.

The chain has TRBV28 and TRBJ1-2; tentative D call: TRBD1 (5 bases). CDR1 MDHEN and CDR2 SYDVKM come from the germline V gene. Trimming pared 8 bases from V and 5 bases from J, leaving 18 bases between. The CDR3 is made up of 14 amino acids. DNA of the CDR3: TGTGCCAGCTCAGTGGGGGGAACCACATATGGCTACACCTTC. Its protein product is CASSVGGTTYGYTF.

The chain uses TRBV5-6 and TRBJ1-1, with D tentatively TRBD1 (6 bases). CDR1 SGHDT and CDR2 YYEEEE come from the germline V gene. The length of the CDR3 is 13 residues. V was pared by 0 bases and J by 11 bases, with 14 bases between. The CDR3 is CASSLDREGYAFF. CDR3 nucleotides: TGTGCCAGCAGCTTGGACAGGGAAGGGTATGCTTTCTTT.